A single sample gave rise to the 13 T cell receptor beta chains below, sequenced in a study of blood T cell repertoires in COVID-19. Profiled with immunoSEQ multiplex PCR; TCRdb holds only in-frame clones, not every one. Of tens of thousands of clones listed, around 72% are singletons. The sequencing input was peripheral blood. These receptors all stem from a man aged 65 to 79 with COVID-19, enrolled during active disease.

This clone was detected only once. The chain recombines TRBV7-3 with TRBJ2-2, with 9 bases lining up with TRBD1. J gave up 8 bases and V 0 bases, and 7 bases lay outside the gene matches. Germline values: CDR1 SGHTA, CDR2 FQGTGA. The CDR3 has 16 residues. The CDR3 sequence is CASSLTWDRVRGELFF. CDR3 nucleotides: TGTGCCAGCAGCTTAACGTGGGACAGGGTCAGAGGGGAGCTGTTTTTT.

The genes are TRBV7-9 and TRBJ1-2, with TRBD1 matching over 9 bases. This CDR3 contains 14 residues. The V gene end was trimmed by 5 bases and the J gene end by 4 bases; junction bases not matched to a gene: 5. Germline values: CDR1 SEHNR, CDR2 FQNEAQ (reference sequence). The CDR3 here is CASSRQGVGYGYTF. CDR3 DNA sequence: TGTGCCAGCAGCCGACAGGGGGTCGGCTATGGCTACACCTTC. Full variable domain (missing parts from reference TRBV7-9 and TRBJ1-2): DTGVSQNPRHKITKRGQNVTFRCDPISEHNRLYWYRQTLGQGPEFLTYFQNEAQLEKSRLLSDRFSAERPKGSFSTLEIQRTEQGDSAMYLCASSRQGVGYGYTFGSGTRLTVV.

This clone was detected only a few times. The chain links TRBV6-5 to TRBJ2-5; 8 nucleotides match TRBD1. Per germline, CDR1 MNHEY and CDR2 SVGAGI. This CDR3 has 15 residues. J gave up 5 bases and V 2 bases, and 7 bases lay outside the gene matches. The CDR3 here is CASSYSTGGGETQYF. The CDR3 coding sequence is TGTGCCAGCAGTTACAGTACAGGGGGTGGGGAGACCCAGTACTTC.

Here the CDR3 DNA reads TGTGCCAGCAGTTCTTCTAGCGGGAGGATCCCAGATACGCAGTATTTT. It encodes CASSSSSGRIPDTQYF. The chain links TRBV11-1 to TRBJ2-3; 11 nucleotides match TRBD2. Unmatched junction bases numbered 9, after V lost 6 bases and J lost 4 bases. CDR3 size: 16 residues. In germline, CDR1 is SGHAT, CDR2 FQDESV (reference sequence).

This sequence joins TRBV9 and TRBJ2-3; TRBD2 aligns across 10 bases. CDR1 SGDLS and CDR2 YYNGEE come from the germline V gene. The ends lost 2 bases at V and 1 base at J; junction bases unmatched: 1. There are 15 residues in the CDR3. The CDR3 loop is CASSVGTSGTDTQYF. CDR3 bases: TGTGCCAGCAGCGTCGGGACTAGCGGCACAGATACGCAGTATTTT.

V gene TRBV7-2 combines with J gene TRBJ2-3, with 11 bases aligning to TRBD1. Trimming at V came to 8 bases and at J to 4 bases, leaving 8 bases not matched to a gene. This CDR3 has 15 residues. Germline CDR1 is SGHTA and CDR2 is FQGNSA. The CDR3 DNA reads TGTGCCAGCCTCCCCCTGGGACAGGGGGCAGATACGCAGTATTTT. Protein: CASLPLGQGADTQYF.

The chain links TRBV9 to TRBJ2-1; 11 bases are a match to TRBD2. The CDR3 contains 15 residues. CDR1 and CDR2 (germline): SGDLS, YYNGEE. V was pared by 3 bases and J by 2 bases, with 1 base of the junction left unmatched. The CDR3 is CASSETSGTYNEQFF. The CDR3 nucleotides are TGTGCCAGCAGCGAGACTAGCGGGACCTACAATGAGCAGTTCTTC.

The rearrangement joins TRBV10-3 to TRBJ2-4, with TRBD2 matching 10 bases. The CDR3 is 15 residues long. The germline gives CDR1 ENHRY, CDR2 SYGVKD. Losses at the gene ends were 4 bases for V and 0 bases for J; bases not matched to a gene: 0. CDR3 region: CAISGLAGAKNIQYF. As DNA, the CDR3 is TGTGCCATCAGTGGACTAGCGGGAGCCAAAAACATTCAGTACTTC.

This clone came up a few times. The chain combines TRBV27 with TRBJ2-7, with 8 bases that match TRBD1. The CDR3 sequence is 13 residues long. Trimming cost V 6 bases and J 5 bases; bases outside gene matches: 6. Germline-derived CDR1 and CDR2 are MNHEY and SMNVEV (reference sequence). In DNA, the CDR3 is TGTGCCAGCAGGTCGACAGGGGTACACGAGCAGTACTTC. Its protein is CASRSTGVHEQYF.

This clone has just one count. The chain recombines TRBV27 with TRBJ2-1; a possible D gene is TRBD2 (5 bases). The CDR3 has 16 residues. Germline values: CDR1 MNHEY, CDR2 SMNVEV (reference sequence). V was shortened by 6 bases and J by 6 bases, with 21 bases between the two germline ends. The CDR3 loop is CASSPLAGEGFNEQFF. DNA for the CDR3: TGTGCCAGCAGCCCACTGGCGGGCGAGGGCTTCAATGAGCAGTTCTTC.

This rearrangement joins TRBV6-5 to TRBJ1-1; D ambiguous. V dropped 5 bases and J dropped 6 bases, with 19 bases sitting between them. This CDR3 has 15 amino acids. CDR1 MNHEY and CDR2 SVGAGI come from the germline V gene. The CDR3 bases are TGTGCCAGCAGTCCACCGGCGGACTCCTCCGCTGAAGCTTTCTTT. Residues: CASSPPADSSAEAFF.

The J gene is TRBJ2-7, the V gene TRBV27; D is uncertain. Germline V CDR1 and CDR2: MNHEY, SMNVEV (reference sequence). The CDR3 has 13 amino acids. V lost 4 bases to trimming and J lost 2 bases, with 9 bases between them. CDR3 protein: CASSSPSAYEQYF. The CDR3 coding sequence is TGTGCCAGCAGTTCCCCCTCGGCCTACGAGCAGTACTTC.

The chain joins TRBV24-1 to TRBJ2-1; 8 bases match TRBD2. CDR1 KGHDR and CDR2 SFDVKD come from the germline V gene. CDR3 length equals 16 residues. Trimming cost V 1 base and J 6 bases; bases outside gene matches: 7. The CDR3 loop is CATSDLGTSGGNEQFF. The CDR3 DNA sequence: TGTGCCACCAGTGATTTAGGGACTAGTGGGGGCAATGAGCAGTTCTTC.